This record covers a single T cell receptor (beta chain). Its antigen is currently unknown. The data belong to a study of T-cell reconstitution after alpha-beta-depleted transplantation in children. The authors prepared the TCRbeta library with unique molecular identifiers. TCRdb analysed the PCR reads with MiXCR anew, one entry per CDR3 protein. The table has about 980,000 distinct CDR3 sequences, about 29% seen once. V was cut by 1 base and J by 5 bases, with 7 bases left in between. The CDR3 loop spans 12 amino acids. Germline V gives CDR1 DFQATT, CDR2 SNEGSKA (reference sequence). Study-level points and caveats: One year post-transplant, T-cell counts and diversity were largely derived from T cells produced anew. It was surviving recipient T cells and thymic progenitors that gave some patients high TCRbeta diversity at day 60. Expanded graft clones, several hundred of them, were reportedly the source of alpha-beta T cells about two months after transplant.

Material: PBMCs, mostly from graft donor cells, obtained 360 days after TCRalphabeta/CD19-depleted stem cell transplant. The chain recombines TRBV20-1 with TRBJ2-3, with no clear D. This receptor was obtained from a boy less than two years old who had a stem cell transplant for SCID, so the T cells may come from the graft donor. CDR3 sequence: CSARAVEDTQYF. CDR3 coding DNA: TGCAGTGCTAGAGCGGTGGAAGATACGCAGTATTTT.